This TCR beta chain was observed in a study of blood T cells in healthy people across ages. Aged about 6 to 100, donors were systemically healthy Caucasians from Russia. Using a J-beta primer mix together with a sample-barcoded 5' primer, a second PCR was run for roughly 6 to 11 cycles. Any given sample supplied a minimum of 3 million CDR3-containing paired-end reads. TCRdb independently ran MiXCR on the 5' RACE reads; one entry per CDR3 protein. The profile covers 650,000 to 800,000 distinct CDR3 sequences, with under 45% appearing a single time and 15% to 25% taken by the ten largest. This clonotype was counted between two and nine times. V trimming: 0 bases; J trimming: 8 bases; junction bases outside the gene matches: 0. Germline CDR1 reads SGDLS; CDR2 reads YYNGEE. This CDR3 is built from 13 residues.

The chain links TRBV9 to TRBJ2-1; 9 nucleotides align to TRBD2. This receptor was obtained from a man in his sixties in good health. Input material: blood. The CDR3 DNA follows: TGTGCCAGCAGCGTAGGCGGGGGGGATGAGCAGTTCTTC. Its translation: CASSVGGGDEQFF.